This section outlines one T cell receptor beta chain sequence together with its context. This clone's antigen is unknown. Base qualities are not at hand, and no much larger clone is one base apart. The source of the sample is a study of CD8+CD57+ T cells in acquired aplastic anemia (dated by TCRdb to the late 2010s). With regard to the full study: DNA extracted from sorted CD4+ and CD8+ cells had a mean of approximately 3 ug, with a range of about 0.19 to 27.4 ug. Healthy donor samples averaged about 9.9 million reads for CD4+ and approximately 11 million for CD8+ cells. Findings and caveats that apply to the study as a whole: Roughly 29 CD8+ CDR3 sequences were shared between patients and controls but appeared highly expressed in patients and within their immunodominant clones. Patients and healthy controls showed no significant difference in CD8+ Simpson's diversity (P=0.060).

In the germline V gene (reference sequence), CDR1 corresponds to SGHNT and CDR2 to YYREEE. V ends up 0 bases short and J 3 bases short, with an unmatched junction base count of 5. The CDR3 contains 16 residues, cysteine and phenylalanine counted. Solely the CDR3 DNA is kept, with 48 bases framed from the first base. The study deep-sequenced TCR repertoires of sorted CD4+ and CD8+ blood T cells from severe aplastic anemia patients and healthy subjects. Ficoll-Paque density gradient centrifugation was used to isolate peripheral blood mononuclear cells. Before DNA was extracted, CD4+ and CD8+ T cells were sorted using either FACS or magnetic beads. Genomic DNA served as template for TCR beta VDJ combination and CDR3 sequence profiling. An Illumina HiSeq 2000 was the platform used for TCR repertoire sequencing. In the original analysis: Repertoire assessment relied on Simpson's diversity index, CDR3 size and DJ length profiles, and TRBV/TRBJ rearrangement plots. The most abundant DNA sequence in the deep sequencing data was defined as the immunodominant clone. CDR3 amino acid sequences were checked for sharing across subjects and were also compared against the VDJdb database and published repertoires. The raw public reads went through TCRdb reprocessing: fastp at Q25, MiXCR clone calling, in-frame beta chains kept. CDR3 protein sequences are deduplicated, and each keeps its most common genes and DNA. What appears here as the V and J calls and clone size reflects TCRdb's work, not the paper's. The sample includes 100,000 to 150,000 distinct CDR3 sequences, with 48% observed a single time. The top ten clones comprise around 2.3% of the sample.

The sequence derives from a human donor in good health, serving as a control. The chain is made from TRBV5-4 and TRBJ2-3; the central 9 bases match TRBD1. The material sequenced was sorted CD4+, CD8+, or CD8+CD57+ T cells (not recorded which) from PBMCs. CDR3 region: CASSLAQGAITDTQYF. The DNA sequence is TGTGCCAGCAGCTTGGCACAGGGGGCCATAACAGATACGCAGTATTTT.